Below, 21 T cell receptor beta chains from the same sample are listed, as sequenced in a study of T cell responses to AZD1222 COVID-19 vaccine. Profiled with immunoSEQ multiplex PCR; TCRdb holds only in-frame clones, not every one. The sample yields approximately 110,000 clones, 80% to 95% seen once. Sequences were derived from peripheral blood, sampled 28 days after the second AZD1222 dose. The receptors derive from an adult who received the AZD1222 COVID-19 vaccine.

The V and J genes are TRBV3-1 (or the pseudogene TRBV3-2) and TRBJ2-7, with 7 bases identical to TRBD2. CDR3 length equals 16 residues. After removal of 0 bases from V and 6 bases from J, the junction contained 11 bases not matched to a gene. Germline-derived CDR1 and CDR2 are LGHDT and YNNKEL (reference sequence). The CDR3 DNA sequence: TGTGCCAGCAGCCAAGATTCTCGGAGATCGGGGGGCGAGCAGTACTTC. It specifies CASSQDSRRSGGEQYF.

The chain couples TRBV5-1 to TRBJ2-7, with 7 bases lining up with TRBD2. The CDR3 has 16 residues. V gave up 4 bases and J gave up 3 bases; unmatched junction bases: 13. Germline V gives CDR1 SGHRS, CDR2 YFSETQ. The DNA for the CDR3 is TGCGCCAGCAGCCTAACTGCGGCGGGAGCCTTCTACGAGCAGTACTTC. This sequence encodes CASSLTAAGAFYEQYF.

The genes are TRBV20-1 and TRBJ1-6; D remains unclear. The length of the CDR3 is 14 residues. V lost 3 bases and J 3 bases, leaving 9 bases between the germline ends. In germline, CDR1 is DFQATT, CDR2 SNEGSKA (reference sequence). The CDR3 region is CSASRQNYNSPLHF. The DNA of the CDR3 is TGCAGTGCTAGTAGGCAGAACTATAATTCACCCCTCCACTTT.

V and J are TRBV7-2 and TRBJ1-2; TRBD1 agrees at 10 bases. Germline CDR1 SGHTA, CDR2 FQGNSA. The CDR3 is 15 amino acids. After removal of 5 bases from V and 4 bases from J, the junction contained 7 bases not matched to a gene. CDR3 nucleotide sequence: TGTGCCAGCAGCCGGGGAGGGACAGGGGCCTATGGCTACACCTTC. Amino acid sequence: CASSRGGTGAYGYTF.

This sequence joins TRBV10-1 and TRBJ2-7; TRBD1 agrees at 9 bases. V shed 0 bases and J 6 bases; nucleotides not matched to a gene: 9. Germline-derived CDR1 and CDR2 are WNHNN and SYGVQD (reference sequence). The CDR3 runs to 16 residues. CDR3 nucleotide sequence: TGCGCCAGCAGTGAGTCGATAATTGCGACAGGGGGCGAGCAGTACTTC. Its translation is CASSESIIATGGEQYF.

This chain links TRBV4-1 with TRBJ1-6; D remains ambiguous. Germline lookup yields CDR1 MGHRA and CDR2 YSYEKL. The CDR3 sequence is 16 residues long. Trimming removed 0 bases at V and 0 bases at J, with 6 bases between. This chain's CDR3 is CASSQDPGSYNSPLHF. Here the CDR3 DNA reads TGCGCCAGCAGCCAAGACCCCGGCTCCTATAATTCACCCCTCCACTTT.

The chain joins TRBV7-2 to TRBJ2-7; D may be TRBD1 or TRBD2 (5 bases each). The V end was cut by 0 bases, the J end by 5 bases, with 14 bases between. The CDR3 loop spans 15 amino acids. Germline CDR1 reads SGHTA; CDR2 reads FQGNSA. In nucleotides, the CDR3 is TGTGCCAGCAGCTTAGCATCGGCCCGAGGGGACGAGCAGTACTTC. It encodes CASSLASARGDEQYF.

J is TRBJ1-5 and V is TRBV18; 9 nucleotides align to TRBD1. This CDR3 has 18 amino acids. CDR1 is KGHSH, CDR2 LQKENI, per germline. V gave up 1 base and J gave up 2 bases; unmatched junction bases: 9. The CDR3 sequence: CASSPRRQGVDGNQPQHF. The CDR3 DNA is TGTGCCAGCTCACCACGGCGACAGGGGGTCGACGGCAATCAGCCCCAGCATTTT.

V and J are TRBV25-1 and TRBJ1-6; possible D gene TRBD1, 6 bases. CDR3 length equals 16 residues. Trimming pared 4 bases from V and 9 bases from J, leaving 19 bases between. Germline assignment: CDR1 MGHDK and CDR2 SYGVNS. The CDR3 spells CASSGSTGHLVSPLHF. CDR3 in DNA: TGTGCCAGCAGTGGCTCGACGGGACACCTAGTTTCACCCCTCCACTTT.

V gene TRBV19 combines with J gene TRBJ1-5; D gene uncertain. Trimming stripped 0 bases from V and 0 bases from J, with 6 bases between. Germline-derived CDR1 and CDR2 are LNHDA and SQIVND (reference sequence). The CDR3 runs to 15 residues. CDR3 region: CASSIEVDSNQPQHF. The CDR3 coding sequence is TGTGCCAGTAGTATAGAGGTAGATAGCAATCAGCCCCAGCATTTT. The whole variable domain, filled in from reference TRBV19 and TRBJ1-5, reads DGGITQSPKYLFRKEGQNVTLSCEQNLNHDAMYWYRQDPGQGLRLIYYSQIVNDFQKGDIAEGYSVSREKKESFPLTVTSAQKNPTAFYLCASSIEVDSNQPQHFGDGTRLSIL.

This chain uses TRBV21-1 with TRBJ2-7; the table's D call of TRBD1 was not tested on the DNA. TRBV21-1 has pseudogene status. The CDR3 extends over 14 amino acids. In DNA form, the CDR3 reads TGTGCCAGCAGAACGAGGACAGGCGCGGAGGGGCAGTACTTC. Translation gives CASRTRTGAEGQYF.

The CDR3 nucleotides are TGTGCCAGCTCACCAACTAGTCAAAGCTCCTACGAGCAGTACTTC. Its protein product is CASSPTSQSSYEQYF. The chain has TRBV18 and TRBJ2-7, with D perhaps matching TRBD2 (5 bases). The V and J ends lost 2 bases and 0 bases respectively, with 11 bases between them. The CDR3 extends over 15 amino acids. Germline V gene sequence: CDR1 KGHSH, CDR2 LQKENI.

This chain joins TRBV29-1 and TRBJ2-1; 9 nucleotides agree with TRBD2. V was pared by 4 bases and J by 9 bases, with 7 bases of the junction left unmatched. This CDR3 spans 13 amino acids. The V gene's germline CDR1 is SQVTM and CDR2 ANQGSEA. This CDR3 reads CSVGRRGGIEQFF. Here the CDR3 DNA reads TGCAGCGTTGGTCGGCGGGGGGGAATTGAGCAGTTCTTC.

CDR3 amino acids: CASTQDGGELFF. In DNA, the CDR3 is TGTGCCAGCACTCAAGACGGGGGGGAGCTGTTTTTT. V is TRBV2 and J is TRBJ2-2; no reliable D call. The germline V and J ends were trimmed by 7 bases and 8 bases, with 11 bases remaining between them. CDR1 and CDR2 (germline): SNHLY, FYNNEI. This CDR3 has 12 amino acids.

CDR3 amino acids: CASSLVGGESTDTQYF. CDR3 sequence (DNA): TGTGCCAGCAGCTTAGTAGGGGGGGAGAGCACAGATACGCAGTATTTT. The gene calls are TRBV7-9 and TRBJ2-3; weak D call: TRBD2 (7 bases). The CDR3 has 16 amino acids. CDR1 SEHNR and CDR2 FQNEAQ come from the germline V gene (reference sequence). Between the trimmed V and J ends, which lost 1 base and 0 bases, there was a span of 11 bases.

V usage is TRBV21-1 and J usage is TRBJ1-3; TRBD1, the D gene given by the table, was not confirmed from the DNA. TRBV21-1 is classified as a pseudogene. The length of the CDR3 is 18 residues. CDR3 sequence (DNA): TGTGCCAGCAGCAAAGTCAGTTCGGCCAGGTCCTCTGGAAACACCATATATTTT. Encoded protein: CASSKVSSARSSGNTIYF.

This sequence joins TRBV28 and TRBJ1-2; possible D gene TRBD1, 5 bases. The CDR3 runs 16 residues. CDR1 is MDHEN, CDR2 SYDVKM, per germline. V lost 5 bases, J lost 2 bases, and 18 bases lay in between. The CDR3 protein is CASSTAGVWGNYGYTF. The CDR3 nucleotides read TGTGCCAGCAGTACGGCGGGAGTCTGGGGGAACTATGGCTACACCTTC.

The V call is TRBV4-2, the J call TRBJ1-1; D is uncertain. This CDR3 has 14 residues. The V end was cut by 2 bases, the J end by 3 bases, with 10 bases between. The germline V gene has CDR1 LGHNA and CDR2 YNFKEQ. The CDR3 protein is CASSQLGRDTEAFF. In nucleotides, the CDR3 is TGTGCCAGCAGCCAATTAGGGAGGGACACTGAAGCTTTCTTT.

The J gene is TRBJ2-7, the V gene TRBV28, with no clear D. The CDR3 has 12 amino acids. Germline V CDR1 and CDR2: MDHEN, SYDVKM. The V end was cut by 5 bases, the J end by 7 bases, with 12 bases between. The CDR3: CASSTPAREQYF. The CDR3 DNA follows: TGTGCCAGCAGTACCCCCGCGCGGGAGCAGTACTTC.

The table lists this clone with a count of one. V usage is TRBV28 and J usage is TRBJ1-3; D is uncertain. There are 14 residues in the CDR3. V was trimmed by 1 base and J by 3 bases, leaving 7 bases between them. The germline gives CDR1 MDHEN, CDR2 SYDVKM. The CDR3 loop is CASSLSWGGNTIYF. CDR3 nucleotide sequence: TGTGCCAGCAGTTTATCTTGGGGTGGAAACACCATATATTTT.

The rearrangement uses TRBV5-6 and TRBJ2-4; D remains ambiguous. The CDR3 is 16 residues long. The germline V and J ends were trimmed by 0 bases and 3 bases, with 13 bases remaining between them. Germline-derived CDR1 and CDR2 are SGHDT and YYEEEE. The DNA for the CDR3 is TGTGCCAGCAGCTTGGAGATGATGTCGGGCAAAAACATTCAGTACTTC. This gives the protein CASSLEMMSGKNIQYF. Using reference TRBV5-6 and TRBJ2-4 for the parts outside the CDR3, the full variable domain is DAGVTQSPTHLIKTRGQQVTLRCSPKSGHDTVSWYQQALGQGPQFIFQYYEEEERQRGNFPDRFSGHQFPNYSSELNVNALLLGDSALYLCASSLEMMSGKNIQYFGAGTRLSVL.